This T cell receptor (beta chain) was sequenced for a study of T-cell reconstitution after alpha-beta-depleted transplantation in children. Construction of the TCRbeta library involved unique molecular identifiers. TCRdb re-called the PCR reads through MiXCR, storing one row per CDR3 protein. The repertoire holds 610,000 or so distinct CDR3 sequences, with 25% to 30% as singletons. Findings and limits, study-wide: Several hundred graft clones that had expanded were reportedly the source of alpha-beta T cells about two months after transplant.

A note on this clonotype: Its antigen remains unknown.

The material was PBMCs, obtained before TCRalphabeta/CD19-depleted stem cell transplant. The clonotype was recovered from a boy less than two years old with Wiskott-Aldrich syndrome, due to receive a stem cell transplant.

Here the CDR3 reads CASSLGRVAEAWTQYF. DNA for the CDR3: TGTGCCAGCAGTTTAGGCAGGGTGGCCGAGGCATGGACCCAGTACTTC. V is TRBV12-3 or TRBV12-4 and J is TRBJ2-5; possibly TRBD1 for D (5 bases). Trimming pared 1 base from V and 7 bases from J, leaving 19 bases between. The CDR3 runs 16 residues.